This T cell receptor beta chain was documented in a study of blood T cell repertoires in COVID-19. Produced via immunoSEQ multiplex PCR; TCRdb's table is partial and in-frame only. The repertoire holds some 370,000 clones, around 83% seen once, with approximately 4.7% in the top ten. This clone was picked up a small number of times. V was cut by 4 bases and J by 8 bases, with 16 bases left in between. CDR3 size: 14 residues. Germline lookup yields CDR1 SGHRS and CDR2 YFSETQ. The sample comprised PBMCs or T cells enriched from blood (not recorded which). This chain joins TRBV5-1 and TRBJ1-3; D gene unclear. The TCR sequence derives from a woman in her fifties or sixties who had recovered from COVID-19. CDR3 DNA: TGCGCCAGCAGCACCCGAGTAGCGAGTGACACCATATATTTT. Translation gives CASSTRVASDTIYF.